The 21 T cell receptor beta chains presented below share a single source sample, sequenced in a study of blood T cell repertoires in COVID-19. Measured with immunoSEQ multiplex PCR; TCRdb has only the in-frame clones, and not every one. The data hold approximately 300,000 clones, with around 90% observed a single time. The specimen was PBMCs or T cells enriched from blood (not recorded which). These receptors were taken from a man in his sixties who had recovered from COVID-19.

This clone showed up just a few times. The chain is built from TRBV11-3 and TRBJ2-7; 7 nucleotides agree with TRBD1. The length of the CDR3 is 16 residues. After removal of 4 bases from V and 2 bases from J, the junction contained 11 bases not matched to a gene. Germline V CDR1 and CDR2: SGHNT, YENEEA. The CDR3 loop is CASSSNRQGRAYEQYF. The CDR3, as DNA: TGTGCCAGCAGCTCTAATCGACAGGGAAGGGCCTACGAGCAGTACTTC.

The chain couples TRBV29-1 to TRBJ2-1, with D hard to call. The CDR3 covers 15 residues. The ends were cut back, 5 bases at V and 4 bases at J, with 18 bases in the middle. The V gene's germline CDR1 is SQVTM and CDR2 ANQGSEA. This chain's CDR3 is CSVPSRQSLYNEQFF. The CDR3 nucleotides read TGCAGCGTTCCCTCGCGGCAAAGCCTATACAATGAGCAGTTCTTC.

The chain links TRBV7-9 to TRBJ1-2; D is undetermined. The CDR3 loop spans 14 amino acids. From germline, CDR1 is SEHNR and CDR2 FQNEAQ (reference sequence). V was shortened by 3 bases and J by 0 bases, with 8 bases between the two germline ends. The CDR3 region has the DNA TGTGCCAGCAGCTTGACTGTTGCTAACTATGGCTACACCTTC. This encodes CASSLTVANYGYTF.

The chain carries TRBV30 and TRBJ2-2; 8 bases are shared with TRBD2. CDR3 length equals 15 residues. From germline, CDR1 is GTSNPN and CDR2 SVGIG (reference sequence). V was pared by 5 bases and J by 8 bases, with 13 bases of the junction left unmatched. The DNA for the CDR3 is TGTGCCTGGCACCCCGGGACTAGGTTTCTAGGGGAGCTGTTTTTT. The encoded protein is CAWHPGTRFLGELFF.

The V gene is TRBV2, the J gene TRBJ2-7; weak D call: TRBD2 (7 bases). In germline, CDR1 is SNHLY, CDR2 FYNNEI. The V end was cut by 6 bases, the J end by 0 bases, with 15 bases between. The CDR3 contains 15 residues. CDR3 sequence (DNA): TGTGCCAGCAGGCTGGGGGGCGGGGGCTCCTACGAGCAGTACTTC. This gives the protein CASRLGGGGSYEQYF.

The CDR3 DNA is TGCGCCAGCAGCTTGGGAACGGGACAGAGTCATACGCAGTATTTT. Protein: CASSLGTGQSHTQYF. The chain is built from TRBV5-1 and TRBJ2-3; 7 positions match TRBD1. The CDR3 has 15 amino acids. In germline, CDR1 is SGHRS, CDR2 YFSETQ. The V segment lost 0 bases and the J segment 7 bases; nucleotides outside the gene matches: 8.

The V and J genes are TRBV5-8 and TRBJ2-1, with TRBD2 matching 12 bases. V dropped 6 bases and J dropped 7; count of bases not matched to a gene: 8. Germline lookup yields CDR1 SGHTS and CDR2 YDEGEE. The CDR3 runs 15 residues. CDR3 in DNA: TGTGCCAGCACTGGACTAGCGGGGTTAAGGAATGAGCAGTTCTTC. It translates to CASTGLAGLRNEQFF.

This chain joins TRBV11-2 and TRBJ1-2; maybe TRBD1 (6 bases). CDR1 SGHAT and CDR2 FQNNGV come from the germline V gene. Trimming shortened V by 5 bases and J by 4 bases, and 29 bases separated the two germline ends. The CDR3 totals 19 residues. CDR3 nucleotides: TGTGCCAGCAGCCCGGACAGCTCCTATGGCTACACATCCTCCTATGGCTACACCTTC. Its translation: CASSPDSSYGYTSSYGYTF.

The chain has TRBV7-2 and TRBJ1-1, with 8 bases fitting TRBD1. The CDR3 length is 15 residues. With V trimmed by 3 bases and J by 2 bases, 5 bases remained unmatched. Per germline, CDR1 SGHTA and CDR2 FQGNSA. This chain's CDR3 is CASSLGGTGNTEAFF. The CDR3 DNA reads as TGTGCCAGCAGCTTGGGGGGGACAGGTAACACTGAAGCTTTCTTT.

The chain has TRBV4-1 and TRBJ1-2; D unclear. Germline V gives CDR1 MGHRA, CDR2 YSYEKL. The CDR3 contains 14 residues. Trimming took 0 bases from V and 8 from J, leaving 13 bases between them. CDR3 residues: CASSQDPGRRGYTF. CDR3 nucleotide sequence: TGCGCCAGCAGCCAAGATCCCGGCCGCAGGGGCTACACCTTC.

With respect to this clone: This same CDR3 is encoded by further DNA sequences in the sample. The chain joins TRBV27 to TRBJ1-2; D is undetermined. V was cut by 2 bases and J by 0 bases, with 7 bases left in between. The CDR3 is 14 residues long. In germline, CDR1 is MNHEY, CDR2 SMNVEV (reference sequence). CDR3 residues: CASSLRGTNYGYTF. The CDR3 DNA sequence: TGTGCCAGCAGTTTAAGAGGAACTAACTATGGCTACACCTTC.

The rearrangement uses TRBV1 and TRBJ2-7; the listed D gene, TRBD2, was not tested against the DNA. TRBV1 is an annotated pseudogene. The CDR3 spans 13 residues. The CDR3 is CTSRRQRAYEQYF. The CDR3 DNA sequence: TGCACCAGCAGGCGACAGCGGGCCTACGAGCAGTACTTC.

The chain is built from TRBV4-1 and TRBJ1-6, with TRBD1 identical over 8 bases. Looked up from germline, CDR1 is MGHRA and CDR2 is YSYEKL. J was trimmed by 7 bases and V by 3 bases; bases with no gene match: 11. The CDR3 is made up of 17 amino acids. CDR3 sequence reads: CASSQDGQGIRNSPLHF. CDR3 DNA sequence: TGCGCCAGCAGCCAGGACGGACAGGGTATACGGAATTCACCCCTCCACTTT.

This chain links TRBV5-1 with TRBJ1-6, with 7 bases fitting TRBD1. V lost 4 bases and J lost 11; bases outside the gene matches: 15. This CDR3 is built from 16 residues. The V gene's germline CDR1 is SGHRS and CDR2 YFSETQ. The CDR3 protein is CASSRTITGEGTPLHF. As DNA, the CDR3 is TGCGCCAGCAGCCGAACCATAACAGGGGAAGGGACACCCCTCCACTTT.

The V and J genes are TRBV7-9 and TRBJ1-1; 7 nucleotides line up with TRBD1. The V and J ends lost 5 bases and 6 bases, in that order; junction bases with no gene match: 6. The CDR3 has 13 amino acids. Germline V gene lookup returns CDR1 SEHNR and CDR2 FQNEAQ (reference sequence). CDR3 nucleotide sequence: TGTGCCAGCAGCCTCAGGGGGTCGTCTGAAGCTTTCTTT. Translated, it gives CASSLRGSSEAFF.

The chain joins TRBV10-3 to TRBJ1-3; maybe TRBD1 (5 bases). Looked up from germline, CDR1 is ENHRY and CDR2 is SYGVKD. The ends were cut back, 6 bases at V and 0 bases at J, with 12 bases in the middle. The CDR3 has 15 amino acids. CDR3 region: CAISRTLSSGNTIYF. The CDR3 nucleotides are TGTGCCATCAGCCGGACACTGAGCTCTGGAAACACCATATATTTT.

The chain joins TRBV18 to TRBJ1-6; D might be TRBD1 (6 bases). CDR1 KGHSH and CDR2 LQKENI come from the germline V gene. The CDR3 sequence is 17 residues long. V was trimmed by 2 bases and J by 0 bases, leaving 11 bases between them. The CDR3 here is CASSPGQYASYNSPLHF. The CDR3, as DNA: TGTGCCAGCTCACCAGGACAGTACGCCTCCTATAATTCACCCCTCCACTTT.

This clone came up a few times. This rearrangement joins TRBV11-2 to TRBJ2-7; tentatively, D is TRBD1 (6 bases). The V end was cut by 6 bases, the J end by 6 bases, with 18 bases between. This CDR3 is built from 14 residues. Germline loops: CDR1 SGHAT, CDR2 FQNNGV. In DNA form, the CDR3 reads TGTGCCAGCAGGAATCCCTTACAGGGTCCCGAGCAGTACTTC. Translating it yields CASRNPLQGPEQYF.

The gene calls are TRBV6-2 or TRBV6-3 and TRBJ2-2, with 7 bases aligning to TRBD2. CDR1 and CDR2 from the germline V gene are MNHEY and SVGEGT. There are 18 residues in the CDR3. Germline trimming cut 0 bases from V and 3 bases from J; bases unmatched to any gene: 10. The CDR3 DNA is TGTGCCAGCAGTTACTCTCGGGGGAGGGCCGAGTACACCGGGGAGCTGTTTTTT. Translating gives CASSYSRGRAEYTGELFF.

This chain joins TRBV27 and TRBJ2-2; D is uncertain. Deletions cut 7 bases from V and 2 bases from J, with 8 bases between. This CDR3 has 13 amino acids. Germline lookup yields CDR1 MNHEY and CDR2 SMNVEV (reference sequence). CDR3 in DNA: TGTGCCAGCAATGACTTAAACACCGGGGAGCTGTTTTTT. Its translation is CASNDLNTGELFF.

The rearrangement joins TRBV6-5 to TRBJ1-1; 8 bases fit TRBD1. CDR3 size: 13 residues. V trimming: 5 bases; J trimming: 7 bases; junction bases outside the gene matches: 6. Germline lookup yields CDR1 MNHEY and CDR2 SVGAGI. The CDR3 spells CASSNTGGGEAFF. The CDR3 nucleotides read TGTGCCAGCAGTAATACAGGGGGAGGTGAAGCTTTCTTT.